Listed below are T cell receptor beta chains from one sample, sequenced in a study of blood T cell repertoires in COVID-19. The data were produced by immunoSEQ multiplex PCR, yet TCRdb's version contains in-frame clones alone and is incomplete. The table lists tens of thousands of clones, roughly 89% of them singletons, with about 2.6% in the top ten. Sequenced sample: peripheral blood. The receptors originated from a man in his fifties with active COVID-19. Each CDR3 is given with its conserved first and last residue. Fields, in order: clone size, V gene, D gene, J gene, CDR3 DNA, CDR3 protein. D genes are given only for firm matches. Only part of the rows carry a size: once, few, many, or a class if the clone is expanded.

-	TRBV7-2	TRBD2	TRBJ2-3	TGTGCCAGCAGCTTAGTACGGGGGGGCACGGATACGCAGTATTTT	CASSLVRGGTDTQYF
few	TRBV6-1	TRBD1	TRBJ2-7	TGTGCCAGCAGTGAAAGCACAGGGGCATTCTACGAGCAGTACTTC	CASSESTGAFYEQYF
-	TRBV12-5	TRBD2	TRBJ2-7	TGTGCTAGTGGTTCCCCCCCGGGGGGGATCGACTACGAGCAGTACTTC	CASGSPPGGIDYEQYF
-	TRBV28	-	TRBJ1-3	TGTGCCAGCAGTGGGGCTACCAGAAGTTCTGGAAACACCATATATTTT	CASSGATRSSGNTIYF
-	TRBV5-1	TRBD2	TRBJ2-5	TGCGCCAGCAGCTTGGAACTAGCGGGGGGCCTCAAAGAGACCCAGTACTTC	CASSLELAGGLKETQYF
-	TRBV7-2	TRBD2	TRBJ2-5	TGTGCCAGCAGCAGAGGACTAGCGGGGATTCCTCAAGAGACCCAGTACTTC	CASSRGLAGIPQETQYF
-	TRBV2	-	TRBJ1-5	TGTGCCAGCAGTATATCAACGGGTAATCAGCCCCAGCATTTT	CASSISTGNQPQHF
-	TRBV3-1/TRBV3-2	-	TRBJ1-1	TGTGCCAGCAGCAGAGGGTTTAACACTGAAGCTTTCTTT	CASSRGFNTEAFF
-	TRBV28	-	TRBJ1-2	TGTGCCAGCAGCCCAGCAGGGGTAGGCGGCTACACCTTC	CASSPAGVGGYTF
-	TRBV19	-	TRBJ1-2	TGTGCCAGTACCCGGACATATCTCTATGGCTACACCTTC	CASTRTYLYGYTF
-	TRBV19	TRBD1	TRBJ1-2	TGTGCCAGTAGCCCCCGGTCCTCTACCCGACAGGGTTCTGGCTACACCTTC	CASSPRSSTRQGSGYTF
-	TRBV7-2	-	TRBJ2-2	TGTGCCAGCAGCTTAGCAGCTAGGACCGGGGAGCTGTTTTTT	CASSLAARTGELFF
-	TRBV9	TRBD2	TRBJ2-1	TGTGCCAGCAGCGTACTTAGGACTAGCGGGAGCAATGAGCAGTTCTTC	CASSVLRTSGSNEQFF
few	TRBV28	TRBD1	TRBJ2-6	TGTGCCAGCAGTTCCACCGGGACAGCGAACTCTGGGGCCAACGTCCTGACTTTC	CASSSTGTANSGANVLTF
-	TRBV29-1	-	TRBJ1-1	TGCAGCGAGGACGGCCGGGGCACTGAAGCTTTCTTT	CSEDGRGTEAFF
once	TRBV11-2	-	TRBJ1-1	TGTGCCAGCAGCTTAGTCTACCCTGGACAGGAAGCTTTCTTT	CASSLVYPGQEAFF
-	TRBV20-1	-	TRBJ1-2	TGCAGTGCCACACCCAATGGCTACACCTTC	CSATPNGYTF
-	TRBV15	TRBD2	TRBJ2-1	TGTGCCACCAGCGCCCCTAGCGGGGGTTACAATGAGCAGTTCTTC	CATSAPSGGYNEQFF
-	TRBV19	TRBD2	TRBJ2-2	TGTGCCAGTAGAAATTCCCTAGCGGCCGGGGAGCTGTTTTTT	CASRNSLAAGELFF
-	TRBV7-2	-	TRBJ2-5	TGTGCCAGCAGCTTGGCGACAGGCTTTACACAAGAGACCCAGTACTTC	CASSLATGFTQETQYF
-	TRBV27	-	TRBJ2-2	TGTGCCAGCAGGCCTTCAGGGTCGACCGGGGAGCTGTTTTTT	CASRPSGSTGELFF
-	TRBV11-1	-	TRBJ2-2	TGTGCCAGCAGCTCAACTACAGGGTATGGCACCGGGGAGCTGTTTTTT	CASSSTTGYGTGELFF
-	TRBV7-9	-	TRBJ1-1	TGTGCCAGCAGCTTAGCGAGGGCACCTACCTTCACTGAAGCTTTCTTT	CASSLARAPTFTEAFF
once	TRBV10-3	-	TRBJ2-2	TGTGCCATCAGTACCAAACTGACGGGTGGGGAGCTGTTTTTT	CAISTKLTGGELFF
once	TRBV25-1	TRBD1	TRBJ2-1	TGTGCCAGCAGTGGGACAGGGTCGGCTTCTGAGCAGTTCTTC	CASSGTGSASEQFF
-	TRBV6-6	TRBD1	TRBJ1-3	TGTGCCAGCAGTTATTCGACAGGGAACTCTGGAAACACCATATATTTT	CASSYSTGNSGNTIYF
-	TRBV5-1	TRBD1	TRBJ1-1	TGCGCCAGCAGCTTCATTACAGGGGGCGGTGGTACTGAAGCTTTCTTT	CASSFITGGGGTEAFF
-	TRBV5-6	TRBD2	TRBJ2-3	TGTGCCAGCAGCTTGGGGCCTGGGACTAGCGGGGATACGCAGTATTTT	CASSLGPGTSGDTQYF
once	TRBV5-1	TRBD1	TRBJ1-1	TGCGCCAGCAGCACTGGGGACAGATGGGGCACTGAAGCTTTCTTT	CASSTGDRWGTEAFF
few	TRBV6-2/TRBV6-3	TRBD2	TRBJ2-2	TGTGCCAGCAGCTCCCTCCAGCGGGGGAACACCGGGGAGCTGTTTTTT	CASSSLQRGNTGELFF
-	TRBV7-2	-	TRBJ2-7	TGTGCCAGCAGCCTCCGGGTCGGGGAGCAGTACTTC	CASSLRVGEQYF
-	TRBV27	TRBD2	TRBJ2-5	TGTGCCAGCAGTTTTCTAGCGGAACAAGAGACCCAGTACTTC	CASSFLAEQETQYF
-	TRBV10-3	-	TRBJ2-1	TGTGCCACTGGCACAGGGCAGAGCTCCTACAATGAGCAGTTCTTC	CATGTGQSSYNEQFF
-	TRBV19	TRBD1	TRBJ2-1	TGTGCCAGTAGTATTACGGGACAGGTATACAATGAGCAGTTCTTC	CASSITGQVYNEQFF
-	TRBV9	TRBD1	TRBJ1-5	TGTGCCAGCAGTGGGACAGGGTTGGGCAATCAGCCCCAGCATTTT	CASSGTGLGNQPQHF
-	TRBV30	TRBD2	TRBJ2-2	TGTGCCTGGAACCGGCTAGCGGGGGGGCGTAGCGGGGAGCTGTTTTTT	CAWNRLAGGRSGELFF
-	TRBV29-1	-	TRBJ1-2	TGCAGCGTTCCCCCAGGGCCAGGGAACTATGGCTACACCTTC	CSVPPGPGNYGYTF
-	TRBV2	TRBD1	TRBJ2-1	TGTGCCAGTGGACAGGGGGAAATCAATGAGCAGTTCTTC	CASGQGEINEQFF
-	TRBV6-5	-	TRBJ1-2	TGTGCCAGCACCCCAGGAGGGATCTATGGCTACACCTTC	CASTPGGIYGYTF
-	TRBV6-5	-	TRBJ2-6	TGTGCCAGCAAAACAGGGCCTGGGGCCAACGTCCTGACTTTC	CASKTGPGANVLTF
-	TRBV5-8	TRBD2	TRBJ2-5	TGTGCCAGCAGCTTGGTTAGGACTAGCGGAGAGGGAAAAGAGACCCAGTACTTC	CASSLVRTSGEGKETQYF
-	TRBV6-2/TRBV6-3	-	TRBJ1-1	TGTGCCAGCAGTTACAGGGGTTCTGAAGCTTTCTTT	CASSYRGSEAFF
-	TRBV27	TRBD2	TRBJ2-1	TGTGCCAGCAGTTCACCGGGACTAGAAGTCAATGAGCAGTTCTTC	CASSSPGLEVNEQFF
-	TRBV7-9	-	TRBJ1-4	TGTGCCAGCAGCTTACGGTCGGAAAAACTGTTTTTT	CASSLRSEKLFF
few	TRBV29-1	-	TRBJ2-1	TGCAGCGCTGAGAGCCCAAACGGGAATGAGCAGTTCTTC	CSAESPNGNEQFF
-	TRBV6-5	-	TRBJ1-1	TGTGCCAGTAACAGGGCCCAGGCGAACACTGAAGCTTTCTTT	CASNRAQANTEAFF
-	TRBV7-2	-	TRBJ1-2	TGTGCCAGCAGCCTAGGACAGTATGGCTACACCTTC	CASSLGQYGYTF
-	TRBV9	TRBD1	TRBJ2-5	TGTGCCAGCAGTTACCACGGGACAGGGGGCGAGACCCAGTACTTC	CASSYHGTGGETQYF
-	TRBV5-8	TRBD1	TRBJ1-5	TGTGCCAGCAGCTTGGGGGGACAGCCTAATCAGCCCCAGCATTTT	CASSLGGQPNQPQHF
-	TRBV30	-	TRBJ1-1	TGTGCCTCAACTGTGATGCGTGAAGCTTTCTTT	CASTVMREAFF
-	TRBV5-5	TRBD1	TRBJ1-6	TGTGCCAGCAGCTTAACCGGGACAGGACATTCACCCCTCCACTTT	CASSLTGTGHSPLHF
-	TRBV2	-	TRBJ1-1	TGTGCCAGCAGTGAAGACCAGGGATGGACTGAAGCTTTCTTT	CASSEDQGWTEAFF
-	TRBV11-2	-	TRBJ1-3	TGTGCCAGCAGCTTAGGAGGCACCAACTCTGGAAACACCATATATTTT	CASSLGGTNSGNTIYF
-	TRBV10-3	-	TRBJ2-5	TGTGCCATCAGTGAGTCGGCAGCAGGGGGGTCGGAGACCCAGTACTTC	CAISESAAGGSETQYF
-	TRBV30	-	TRBJ1-1	TGTGCCTTTACGGAGGCGCGAGAAGCTTTCTTT	CAFTEAREAFF